Here is one T cell receptor (beta chain) with its context. The source of the sample is a study of T-cell reconstitution after alpha-beta-depleted transplantation in children. For TCRbeta, the library was prepared with unique molecular identifiers. MiXCR, applied by TCRdb to the PCR reads, yields one record per CDR3 protein. The sample carries over 450,000 distinct CDR3 sequences, 10% to 13% recorded once. This CDR3 spans 16 amino acids. J lost 0 bases, V lost 0 bases, and 4 bases had no gene match. Germline V gene data show CDR1 as SGDLS and CDR2 as YYNGEE. This TCR was sampled from a child aged 2-15 years with inherited bone marrow failure, due to receive a stem cell transplant. The V and J genes are TRBV9 and TRBJ2-5; the match to TRBD2 covers 8 bases. The specimen comprised PBMCs, sampled before TCRalphabeta/CD19-depleted stem cell transplant. The CDR3 here is CASSVGGGTHQETQYF. CDR3 nucleotides: TGTGCCAGCAGCGTAGGCGGGGGGACCCACCAAGAGACCCAGTACTTC. The full variable domain, rest sourced from reference TRBV9 and TRBJ2-5, is DSGVTQTPKHLITATGQRVTLRCSPRSGDLSVYWYQQSLDQGLQFLIQYYNGEERAKGNILERFSAQQFPDLHSELNLSSLELGDSALYFCASSVGGGTHQETQYFGPGTRLLVL.